Below are 20 T cell receptor beta chains sequenced from a single sample in a study of blood T cell repertoires in COVID-19. Some clones are missing from TCRdb's copy, which holds only in-frame ones; the method was immunoSEQ multiplex PCR. The data contain roughly 80,000 clones, around 81% of them singletons. The sample comprised peripheral blood. The receptors shown here come from a man older than 75 with acute or convalescent COVID-19.

The sample holds a few counts of this clone. CDR3 residues: CASSNRTSGTGELFF. The CDR3 nucleotides read TGTGCCAGCAGCAACCGGACTAGCGGGACCGGGGAGCTGTTTTTT. The rearrangement uses TRBV5-5 and TRBJ2-2; 11 bases map to TRBD2. In germline, CDR1 is SGHKS, CDR2 YYEKEE (reference sequence). The CDR3 extends over 15 amino acids. V trimming: 4 bases; J trimming: 5 bases; junction bases outside the gene matches: 4.

The chain combines TRBV7-3 with TRBJ2-1, with 10 bases lining up with TRBD2. The ends lost 5 bases at V and 0 bases at J; junction bases unmatched: 4. The CDR3 length is 16 residues. Germline CDR1 reads SGHTA; CDR2 reads FQGTGA. Here the CDR3 DNA reads TGTGCCAGCAGCCCAGGACTAGCGGACTCCTACAATGAGCAGTTCTTC. This translates into CASSPGLADSYNEQFF.

This clone is a singleton in its sample. The rearrangement uses TRBV7-2 and TRBJ2-3; TRBD2 matches 7 bases. The V and J ends lost 5 bases and 2 bases, in that order; junction bases with no gene match: 10. CDR3 length: 16 amino acids. Per the germline V gene, CDR1 is SGHTA and CDR2 is FQGNSA. The CDR3 sequence: CASSPRGGTYTDTQYF. The CDR3 coding sequence is TGTGCCAGCAGCCCTCGGGGAGGGACCTACACAGATACGCAGTATTTT.

This clone was recorded at least ten times. The V call is TRBV28, the J call TRBJ1-1, with TRBD1 as a possible D gene (5 bases). Germline assignment: CDR1 MDHEN and CDR2 SYDVKM. Trimming took 7 bases from V and 1 from J, leaving 16 bases between them. This CDR3 is 15 amino acids long. CDR3 region: CASIKTASGNTEAFF. For the CDR3, the DNA is TGTGCCAGCATAAAGACAGCTTCGGGGAACACTGAAGCTTTCTTT.

This clone was detected a few times. This sequence joins TRBV4-1 and TRBJ1-2, with 7 bases lining up with TRBD1. Germline CDR1 is MGHRA and CDR2 is YSYEKL. J was trimmed by 4 bases and V by 1 base; bases with no gene match: 3. This CDR3 is built from 14 residues. CDR3 region: CASSQGGGGYGYTF. DNA of the CDR3: TGCGCCAGCAGCCAAGGAGGGGGCGGCTATGGCTACACCTTC.

This chain links TRBV9 with TRBJ2-2; a weak D match, TRBD2 (6 bases). The CDR3 runs 18 residues. Germline CDR1 is SGDLS and CDR2 is YYNGEE. V was trimmed by 2 bases and J by 1 base, leaving 18 bases between them. In DNA form, the CDR3 reads TGTGCCAGCAGCGTGCAGCCGGGAGTAGCGTTGAACACCGGGGAGCTGTTTTTT. This sequence encodes CASSVQPGVALNTGELFF.

This clone was picked up a small number of times. This chain joins TRBV7-8 and TRBJ2-7, with D tentatively TRBD1 (5 bases). Germline CDR1 SGHVS, CDR2 FQNEAQ. The CDR3 spans 17 residues. V lost 4 bases and J lost 1, with 20 bases in between. CDR3 DNA: TGTGCCAGCAGCTCCACAGGTCCCCCATCCTATTCCTACGAGCAGTACTTC. Translated: CASSSTGPPSYSYEQYF.

Of note for this clone: The junction shows a germline mismatch at one end, possibly a read error. V usage is TRBV11-2 and J usage is TRBJ2-1, with D possibly TRBD2 on 6 matching bases. This CDR3 has 15 amino acids. Germline V gene lookup returns CDR1 SGHAT and CDR2 FQNNGV. The CDR3 reads CASGFGRGSYNEQFF. The CDR3 bases are TGTGCCAGCGGCTTCGGCCGGGGGTCCTACAATGAGCAGTTCTTC.

This clone came up a few times. The chain carries TRBV10-3 and TRBJ2-3, with 7 bases matching TRBD2. Germline assignment: CDR1 ENHRY and CDR2 SYGVKD. With 8 bases clipped from V and 5 bases from J, the junction kept 10 bases outside the gene matches. The CDR3 is 14 amino acids. The CDR3 DNA is TGTGCCATCGGGCGAAGCGGGACTATAGATACGCAGTATTTT. Its translation is CAIGRSGTIDTQYF.

The rearrangement links TRBV7-2 to TRBJ1-1, with TRBD1 matching over 7 bases. J gave up 0 bases and V 1 base, and 2 bases lay outside the gene matches. CDR1 SGHTA and CDR2 FQGNSA come from the germline V gene. The CDR3 sequence is 15 residues long. The CDR3 nucleotides read TGTGCCAGCAGCTTAGGAGGGGGCGTGAACACTGAAGCTTTCTTT. Its protein product is CASSLGGGVNTEAFF.

V is TRBV6-5 and J is TRBJ1-1; 8 bases agree with TRBD1. The J segment lost 1 base and the V segment lost 8 bases, leaving 3 bases of the junction unmatched. CDR1 MNHEY and CDR2 SVGAGI come from the germline V gene. The CDR3 is 13 amino acids. The CDR3 DNA reads as TGTGCCAGCCAGGGGGCGCCGAACACTGAAGCTTTCTTT. Translation gives CASQGAPNTEAFF.

V is TRBV2 and J is TRBJ2-6; D gene uncertain. The CDR3 runs to 15 residues. V lost 7 bases to trimming and J lost 0 bases, with 10 bases between them. Germline V CDR1 and CDR2: SNHLY, FYNNEI. The CDR3 reads CASNPDSSGANVLTF. The CDR3 DNA reads as TGTGCCAGCAATCCTGACTCCTCTGGGGCCAACGTCCTGACTTTC.

The chain employs TRBV9 and TRBJ2-2, with 10 bases lining up with TRBD1. CDR1 is SGDLS and CDR2 is YYNGEE in the germline V gene. This CDR3 comprises 17 residues. After removal of 7 bases from V and 1 base from J, the junction contained 10 bases not matched to a gene. The DNA for the CDR3 is TGTGCCAGCCTCCCGGGACAGGGGCGAGAGAACACCGGGGAGCTGTTTTTT. Translating it yields CASLPGQGRENTGELFF.

The chain has TRBV7-2 and TRBJ1-2; D is unresolved. Germline CDR1 reads SGHTA; CDR2 reads FQGNSA. This CDR3 has 13 amino acids. Between the trimmed V and J ends, which lost 1 base and 2 bases, there was a span of 5 bases. The CDR3, as DNA: TGTGCCAGCAGCTTAGACATCAACTATGGCTACACCTTC. Protein: CASSLDINYGYTF.

The chain couples TRBV14 to TRBJ2-2; the match to TRBD2 covers 7 bases. The CDR3 runs to 17 residues. The germline CDR1 and CDR2 sequences are SGHDN and FVKESK. J lost 4 bases, V lost 0 bases, and 8 bases had no gene match. Here the CDR3 DNA reads TGTGCCAGCAGCCAAGATTGGGGAGGGCCGGGCACCGGGGAGCTGTTTTTT. Translated: CASSQDWGGPGTGELFF.

The chain combines TRBV7-2 with TRBJ2-7; D is perhaps TRBD1 (6 bases). The CDR3 has 16 residues. Trimming removed 4 bases from V and 0 bases from J, with 16 bases in between. CDR1 is SGHTA and CDR2 is FQGNSA in the germline V gene. The CDR3, as DNA: TGTGCCAGCAGCTCCCTCCGGGACACTTTCTCCTACGAGCAGTACTTC. Amino acid sequence: CASSSLRDTFSYEQYF. Together with reference TRBV7-2 and TRBJ2-7, the CDR3 gives the full variable domain: GAGVSQSPSNKVTEKGKDVELRCDPISGHTALYWYRQSLGQGLEFLIYFQGNSAPDKSGLPSDRFSAERTGGSVSTLTIQRTQQEDSAVYLCASSSLRDTFSYEQYFGPGTRLTVT.

J is TRBJ2-7 and V is TRBV19, with 11 nucleotides matching TRBD1. This CDR3 is 15 amino acids long. The V and J ends lost 4 bases and 3 bases, in that order; junction bases with no gene match: 5. Germline V gene lookup returns CDR1 LNHDA and CDR2 SQIVND (reference sequence). In DNA, the CDR3 is TGTGCCAGTAGTAAGGACAGGGGGCGCGGCTACGAGCAGTACTTC. Translating it yields CASSKDRGRGYEQYF.

The V call is TRBV5-1, the J call TRBJ2-1, with 7 bases matching TRBD1. Germline CDR1 SGHRS, CDR2 YFSETQ. The CDR3 is 13 residues long. With 4 bases clipped from V and 7 bases from J, the junction kept 5 bases outside the gene matches. The CDR3 region has the DNA TGCGCCAGCAGCGTAACAGGGGAAAATGAGCAGTTCTTC. Its translation: CASSVTGENEQFF.

V and J are TRBV2 and TRBJ2-5; possible D gene TRBD2, 6 bases. Trimming took 8 bases from V and 7 from J, leaving 20 bases between them. This CDR3 is built from 14 residues. Germline V CDR1 and CDR2: SNHLY, FYNNEI. The CDR3 DNA reads TGTGCCAGCCGGCAATCCGGGAGTTTTGGGACCCAGTACTTC. Its translation: CASRQSGSFGTQYF.

CDR3 bases: TGTGCCAGCAGTCCCGGGACAGGGAAAGCTTTCTTT. As protein: CASSPGTGKAFF. The V call is TRBV6-5, the J call TRBJ1-1; 9 bases fit TRBD1. CDR3 length: 12 amino acids. V lost 5 bases, J lost 9 bases, and 4 bases stayed unmatched. Looked up from germline, CDR1 is MNHEY and CDR2 is SVGAGI.